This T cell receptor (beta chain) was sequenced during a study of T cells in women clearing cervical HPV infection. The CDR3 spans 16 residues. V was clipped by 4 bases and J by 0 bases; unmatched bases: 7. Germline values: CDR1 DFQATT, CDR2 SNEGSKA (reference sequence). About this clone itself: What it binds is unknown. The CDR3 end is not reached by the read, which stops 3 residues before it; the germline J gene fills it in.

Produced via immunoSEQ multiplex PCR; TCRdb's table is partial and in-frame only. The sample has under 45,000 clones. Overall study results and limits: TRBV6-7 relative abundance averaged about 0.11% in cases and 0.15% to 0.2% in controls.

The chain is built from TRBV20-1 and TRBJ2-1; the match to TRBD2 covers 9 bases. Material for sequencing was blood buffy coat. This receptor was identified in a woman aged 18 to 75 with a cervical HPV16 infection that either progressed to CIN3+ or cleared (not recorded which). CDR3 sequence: CSAKPLTSGSYNEQFF. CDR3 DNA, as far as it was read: TGCAGTGCTAAGCCCCTGACTAGCGGCTCCTACAATGAG.